This TCR beta chain was observed in a study of OX40 agonist ivuxolimab in advanced cancers. Points from the study as a whole: More expanded clones were found, on average, in CD8+ than in CD4+ T cells. At 0.1 to 3.0 mg/kg, clonal expansion of CD4+ and CD8+ blood T cells had occurred by week 6.

The repertoire was sequenced with immunoSEQ multiplex PCR; TCRdb's copy has only in-frame clones and lacks some. The sample shows 76,000 or so clones, 93% of them seen only once. About this clone: Its antigen remains unknown.

The CDR3 totals 14 residues. Germline V gene lookup returns CDR1 SGHDT and CDR2 YYEEEE. Trimming took off 0 bases at V and 4 bases at J, with 10 bases between the two ends. The source of this sequence is an adult with an advanced solid tumor such as melanoma, head and neck, liver or kidney cancer. This rearrangement joins TRBV5-6 to TRBJ1-1, with D perhaps TRBD1 (5 bases). The specimen comprised CD4+ or CD8+ T cells sorted from blood, sampled in a trial of the OX40 agonist ivuxolimab. The CDR3 DNA is TGTGCCAGCAGCTTGGGTCCAGGGAGCACTGAAGCTTTCTTT. It encodes CASSLGPGSTEAFF. The full variable domain, rest sourced from reference TRBV5-6 and TRBJ1-1, is DAGVTQSPTHLIKTRGQQVTLRCSPKSGHDTVSWYQQALGQGPQFIFQYYEEEERQRGNFPDRFSGHQFPNYSSELNVNALLLGDSALYLCASSLGPGSTEAFFGQGTRLTVV.